This entry concerns a single TCR beta chain. Antigen: not known. The entry originates in a study of T-cell reconstitution after alpha-beta-depleted transplantation in children. General observations from the study: Expanded graft clones, several hundred of them, were reportedly the source of alpha-beta T cells about two months after transplant. The high TCRbeta diversity at day 60 in some patients came from surviving recipient T cells and thymic progenitors. Among T cells one year after transplant, newly produced cells accounted for most counts and diversity.

The CDR3 has 15 amino acids. The V gene lost 3 bases and the J gene lost 1 base, with 9 bases spanning the gap. A TCRbeta library incorporating unique molecular identifiers was prepared. TCRdb re-called the PCR reads with MiXCR, one entry per CDR3 protein. The sample contains 200,000 to 250,000 distinct CDR3 sequences, about 25% of which appear only once. The sequence derives from a girl aged 2 to 10 with Fanconi anemia, due to receive a stem cell transplant. The source was PBMCs, collected before TCRalphabeta/CD19-depleted stem cell transplant. The V gene is TRBV12-3 or TRBV12-4, the J gene TRBJ2-2; D is unclear. The CDR3 DNA reads as TGTGCCAGCAGTTTTTCCATGCGGAACACCGGGGAGCTGTTTTTT. It codes for CASSFSMRNTGELFF.